The following is a TCR beta chain sequence with its context. Its target is not known. The data belong to a study of identical twins. This CDR3 is 13 amino acids long. CDR1 and CDR2 from the germline V gene are SQVTM and ANQGSEA. V lost 7 bases to trimming and J lost 6 bases; unmatched junction nucleotides: 8. A universal primer site was created by template switching, with the cDNA bearing unique molecular identifiers. TCRdb fed the 5' RACE reads into MiXCR, producing one record per CDR3 protein. The table lists fewer than 550,000 distinct CDR3 sequences, roughly an eighth of them singletons. Study-wide findings and caveats: Zero-insertion analyses were open to partial confounding by invariant MAIT and iNKT cells. Donors were not followed over many years; analysis was cross-sectional.

The same specimen was also included in a second study, on yellow fever vaccine responses in identical twins. From that study: As reported, the vaccine T cell response of twins seemed partly convergent and partly personalized.

The sample taken for sequencing was CD4+ T cells sorted from blood. This chain uses TRBV29-1 with TRBJ2-2; the match to TRBD1 covers 7 bases. The clonotype was recovered from a young woman in good health. CDR3 nucleotide sequence: TGCAGCGCCCAGGGACAGTGGGCCGGGGAGCTGTTTTTT. It codes for CSAQGQWAGELFF.